This TCR beta chain was recovered during a study of blood T cells in healthy people across ages. Alongside a J-beta primer mix, a sample-barcoded 5' primer served in a second PCR lasting about 7 to 12 cycles. In TCRdb, the 5' RACE reads were re-called with MiXCR into one record per CDR3 protein. The sample consists of around 1,900,000 distinct CDR3 sequences, 39% of them appearing once. Study outcomes and limitations: The CMV status of each donor remained undetermined, and this could have confounded shifts in expanded clonotypes.

Trimming stripped 0 bases from V and 2 bases from J, with 12 bases between. CDR3 length: 15 residues. The germline V gene has CDR1 SGHRS and CDR2 YFSETQ. Points on this clonotype: The target antigen is unknown.

J is TRBJ2-7 and V is TRBV5-1, with D possibly being TRBD2 (6 bases). Sequenced input: blood. The TCR was taken from a human donor in good health. The CDR3 DNA follows: TGCGCCAGCAGCTTGGTCAGTAGCGGACCCTACGAGCAGTACTTC. It translates to CASSLVSSGPYEQYF.